The next 30 T cell receptor beta chains were all read from a single sample in a study of identical twins (dated by TCRdb to 2016 to 2018). The library was generated by 5' RACE. The sequencing machine was an Illumina HiSeq 2000. Through fastp at Q25 and MiXCR, TCRdb rebuilt clones from the public reads, retaining in-frame beta chains. For every CDR3 protein sequence, its rows merge into one entry that carries the most common genes and DNA. The sample records 650,000 to 750,000 distinct CDR3 sequences, about 20% of which are singletons. Jointly, the top ten make up around 4.4% of the sample. Separately, the same data were catalogued under a study of T cells expressing NK-cell markers.

The sequenced material came from PBMCs. The receptors derive from a woman between 18 and 30 years old in good health.

This clonotype was picked up many times. The chain carries TRBV20-1 and TRBJ2-5; perhaps D is TRBD1 or TRBD2 (5 bases each). Germline CDR1 and CDR2: DFQATT and SNEGSKA (reference sequence). V gave up 6 bases and J gave up 1 base, with 12 bases separating them. The CDR3 sequence is 13 residues long. CDR3: CSAPLGTQETQYF. The CDR3 DNA reads as TGCAGTGCCCCACTTGGGACCCAAGAGACCCAGTACTTC.

The CDR3 bases are TGTGCCAGCAGCTTAAGACTCCCGGTAGATACGCAGTATTTT. This codes for CASSLRLPVDTQYF. V is TRBV7-2 and J is TRBJ2-3, with D hard to call. From germline, CDR1 is SGHTA and CDR2 FQGNSA. This CDR3 has 14 amino acids. Trimming removed 2 bases at V and 5 bases at J, with 11 bases between.

The sample holds many counts of this clonotype. The V call is TRBV9, the J call TRBJ2-3; D not resolved. This CDR3 comprises 16 residues. CDR1 is SGDLS and CDR2 is YYNGEE in the germline V gene. V lost 0 bases and J lost 0, with 11 bases in between. CDR3 DNA: TGTGCCAGCAGCGTAGGGATTGCAGCTAGCACAGATACGCAGTATTTT. It specifies CASSVGIAASTDTQYF. Combining the CDR3 with reference TRBV9 and TRBJ2-3 gives the whole variable domain DSGVTQTPKHLITATGQRVTLRCSPRSGDLSVYWYQQSLDQGLQFLIQYYNGEERAKGNILERFSAQQFPDLHSELNLSSLELGDSALYFCASSVGIAASTDTQYFGPGTRLTVL.

The CDR3 nucleotides are TGTGCCAGCAGCTCGAGACAGACGGAATACGAGCAGTACTTC. Amino acids: CASSSRQTEYEQYF. This chain joins TRBV5-5 and TRBJ2-7; possibly TRBD1 for D (5 bases). Germline V gene data show CDR1 as SGHKS and CDR2 as YYEKEE (reference sequence). The CDR3 covers 14 residues. The V and J ends lost 3 bases and 4 bases respectively, with 14 bases between them. Full variable domain (rest looked up from reference TRBV5-5 and TRBJ2-7): DAGVTQSPTHLIKTRGQQVTLRCSPISGHKSVSWYQQVLGQGPQFIFQYYEKEERGRGNFPDRFSARQFPNYSSELNVNALLLGDSALYLCASSSRQTEYEQYFGPGTRLTVT.

This clonotype was seen more than once but under ten times. An end of the junction does not agree with germline; a read error may underlie this. The chain has TRBV29-1 and TRBJ2-3; 8 bases align to TRBD2. Germline CDR1 and CDR2: SQVTM and ANQGSEA. CDR3 size: 13 residues. The CDR3 DNA reads TGCAGCGTTGATGGTAGCGGGGTTAACCTCCCCGATTTT. This sequence encodes CSVDGSGVNLPDF.

The table lists this clonotype with many counts. The rearrangement joins TRBV27 to TRBJ2-7; 9 bases align to TRBD1. CDR1 is MNHEY and CDR2 is SMNVEV in the germline V gene (reference sequence). V lost 4 bases to trimming and J lost 4 bases; unmatched junction nucleotides: 5. The CDR3 length is 14 residues. CDR3 amino acids: CASSSRDRAYEQYF. The DNA of the CDR3 is TGTGCCAGCAGTTCCCGGGACAGGGCGTACGAGCAGTACTTC.

This clonotype came up a few times. This chain links TRBV20-1 with TRBJ2-7; 8 bases are shared with TRBD1. The germline gives CDR1 DFQATT, CDR2 SNEGSKA (reference sequence). The CDR3 is 13 amino acids. V shed 6 bases and J 5 bases; nucleotides not matched to a gene: 9. The CDR3 region has the DNA TGCAGTGCGTCCGGGACAGGCGATAACGAGCAGTACTTC. As protein: CSASGTGDNEQYF.

V is TRBV5-5 and J is TRBJ2-7; 7 nucleotides match TRBD1. This CDR3 region has 16 residues. V shed 4 bases, J shed 9 bases, and the junction held 19 bases outside the gene matches. The V gene's germline CDR1 is SGHKS and CDR2 YYEKEE (reference sequence). This CDR3 is CASSAGWTGRDLGQYF. The CDR3 nucleotides are TGTGCCAGCAGCGCAGGGTGGACAGGCAGAGATTTGGGGCAGTACTTC.

This clonotype was found a few times. V gene TRBV18 combines with J gene TRBJ2-1, with 11 bases lining up with TRBD2. Germline V gene data show CDR1 as KGHSH and CDR2 as LQKENI. Germline trimming cut 1 base from V and 5 bases from J; bases unmatched to any gene: 1. CDR3 length: 15 amino acids. The DNA for the CDR3 is TGTGCCAGCTCACCACAGGGACTAGCGGACAATGAGCAGTTCTTC. It codes for CASSPQGLADNEQFF. The whole variable domain, remainder taken from reference TRBV18 and TRBJ2-1, is NAGVMQNPRHLVRRRGQEARLRCSPMKGHSHVYWYRQLPEEGLKFMVYLQKENIIDESGMPKERFSAEFPKEGPSILRIQQVVRGDSAAYFCASSPQGLADNEQFFGPGTRLTVL.

CDR3 sequence: CASSLRTSGGYSYNEQFF. CDR3 DNA sequence: TGTGCCAGCAGCTTGCGGACTAGCGGGGGCTACTCCTACAATGAGCAGTTCTTC. The chain uses TRBV5-5 and TRBJ2-1; 13 positions match TRBD2. The V gene end was trimmed by 1 base and the J gene end by 0 bases; junction bases not matched to a gene: 4. The V gene's germline CDR1 is SGHKS and CDR2 YYEKEE (reference sequence). The CDR3 runs 18 residues.

The chain has TRBV6-1 and TRBJ2-7; D is uncertain. The germline V gene encodes CDR1 MNHNS and CDR2 SASEGT. There are 13 residues in the CDR3. The V gene lost 1 base and the J gene lost 0 bases, with 4 bases spanning the gap. Written as DNA, the CDR3 is TGTGCCAGCAGTGAAGTTTACTCCTACGAGCAGTACTTC. This translates into CASSEVYSYEQYF.

V and J are TRBV5-5 and TRBJ2-5; 13 positions agree with TRBD2. With V trimmed by 3 bases and J by 1 base, 6 bases remained unmatched. The germline V gene has CDR1 SGHKS and CDR2 YYEKEE (reference sequence). This CDR3 has 17 residues. CDR3 residues: CASSWDRTSGSQETQYF. CDR3 DNA sequence: TGTGCCAGCAGCTGGGACCGGACTAGCGGGAGCCAAGAGACCCAGTACTTC. Full variable domain (outside the CDR3, taken from reference TRBV5-5 and TRBJ2-5): DAGVTQSPTHLIKTRGQQVTLRCSPISGHKSVSWYQQVLGQGPQFIFQYYEKEERGRGNFPDRFSARQFPNYSSELNVNALLLGDSALYLCASSWDRTSGSQETQYFGPGTRLLVL.

The chain joins TRBV6-2 or TRBV6-3 to TRBJ2-1, with no clear D. This CDR3 is built from 16 residues. CDR1 is MNHEY and CDR2 is SVGEGT in the germline V gene. Trimming removed 5 bases at V and 3 bases at J, with 17 bases between. The CDR3: CASSTTARVDYNEQFF. The DNA for the CDR3 is TGTGCCAGCAGTACAACTGCGCGAGTCGACTACAATGAGCAGTTCTTC.

This clonotype was seen a few times. The V call is TRBV20-1, the J call TRBJ1-1; 11 nucleotides agree with TRBD1. The CDR3 is 14 amino acids. J lost 4 bases, V lost 1 base, and 2 bases had no gene match. The germline V gene encodes CDR1 DFQATT and CDR2 SNEGSKA (reference sequence). CDR3 residues: CSARAGQGATEAFF. The CDR3, as DNA: TGCAGTGCTAGAGCCGGACAGGGGGCCACTGAAGCTTTCTTT.

This clonotype has just a few counts. V gene TRBV7-2 combines with J gene TRBJ2-7; D may be TRBD2 (6 bases). Germline V lookup: CDR1 SGHTA, CDR2 FQGNSA. Trimming took off 1 base at V and 3 bases at J, with 13 bases between the two ends. This CDR3 has 15 amino acids. Here the CDR3 reads CASSLVASGLYEQYF. The CDR3, as DNA: TGTGCCAGCAGCTTAGTGGCCAGCGGGCTCTACGAGCAGTACTTC.

This clonotype was picked up a small number of times. The rearrangement links TRBV12-3 or TRBV12-4 to TRBJ2-2; a possible D gene is TRBD1 (6 bases). This CDR3 region has 14 residues. V lost 5 bases and J lost 6, with 13 bases in between. The CDR3 DNA is TGTGCCAGCAGTCCACAGGGAAAGGCCGGGGAGCTGTTTTTT. This translates into CASSPQGKAGELFF.

The chain combines TRBV6-1 with TRBJ2-7; 11 nucleotides agree with TRBD2. V shed 5 bases and J 4 bases; nucleotides not matched to a gene: 10. The V gene's germline CDR1 is MNHNS and CDR2 SASEGT. The CDR3 runs to 16 residues. The CDR3 coding sequence is TGTGCCAGCAGTCCTCCGACTAGCGGGGCGCTTTACGAGCAGTACTTC. Translation gives CASSPPTSGALYEQYF.

This clonotype has only a few counts. The gene calls are TRBV20-1 and TRBJ2-3, with a possible D match to TRBD2 (6 bases). Germline V gene lookup returns CDR1 DFQATT and CDR2 SNEGSKA (reference sequence). V was clipped by 4 bases and J by 2 bases, with 10 bases between them. The CDR3 runs 13 residues. CDR3 sequence reads: CSATGGNTDTQYF. CDR3 nucleotide sequence: TGCAGTGCTACCGGGGGTAACACAGATACGCAGTATTTT.

At least ten counts were recorded for this clonotype. The chain joins TRBV5-1 to TRBJ2-1; maybe TRBD1 (5 bases). Trimming removed 5 bases at V and 2 bases at J, with 8 bases between. CDR3 length: 13 amino acids. Germline CDR1 SGHRS, CDR2 YFSETQ. The CDR3 loop is CASSQGAYNEQFF. In DNA form, the CDR3 reads TGCGCCAGCAGTCAAGGGGCCTACAATGAGCAGTTCTTC.

The genes are TRBV6-5 and TRBJ2-3; D is perhaps TRBD1 or TRBD2 (6 bases each). V gave up 2 bases and J gave up 3 bases, with 18 bases separating them. Looked up from germline, CDR1 is MNHEY and CDR2 is SVGAGI. This CDR3 contains 17 residues. The CDR3 protein is CASSYNPRGERTDTQYF. CDR3 sequence (DNA): TGTGCCAGCAGTTACAATCCGAGGGGGGAGAGAACAGATACGCAGTATTTT.

This clonotype was recorded once. The genes are TRBV10-3 and TRBJ2-1; a weak D match, TRBD2 (6 bases). The germline V gene encodes CDR1 ENHRY and CDR2 SYGVKD. Trimming pared 7 bases from V and 0 bases from J, leaving 13 bases between. CDR3 size: 15 residues. The CDR3 here is CAITGSGSSYNEQFF. CDR3 in DNA: TGTGCCATCACCGGTAGCGGTAGCTCCTACAATGAGCAGTTCTTC.

The V call is TRBV11-2, the J call TRBJ2-2; D gene ambiguous. CDR3 length: 16 residues. V lost 2 bases and J 3 bases, leaving 13 bases between the germline ends. Germline V gene lookup returns CDR1 SGHAT and CDR2 FQNNGV. The CDR3 nucleotides read TGTGCCAGCAGCTTATCTTTGGCAGGTTACACCGGGGAGCTGTTTTTT. It translates to CASSLSLAGYTGELFF. Variable domain in full (rest from reference TRBV11-2 and TRBJ2-2): EAGVAQSPRYKIIEKRQSVAFWCNPISGHATLYWYQQILGQGPKLLIQFQNNGVVDDSQLPKDRFSAERLKGVDSTLKIQPAKLEDSAVYLCASSLSLAGYTGELFFGEGSRLTVL.

The chain couples TRBV11-1 to TRBJ2-7; 14 bases are a match to TRBD2. The CDR3 has 18 amino acids. Germline V gives CDR1 SGHAT, CDR2 FQDESV (reference sequence). The junction had 10 bases not matched to a gene; V was cut back by 4 bases and J by 2 bases. The CDR3 sequence is CASSSEGLAGENPYEQYF. CDR3 coding DNA: TGTGCCAGCAGCTCCGAGGGACTAGCGGGGGAGAACCCCTACGAGCAGTACTTC.

This clonotype was found a few times. As DNA, the CDR3 is TGTGCCAGCAGACCACAGGGTAGCTATGGCTACACCTTC. Translating it yields CASRPQGSYGYTF. V and J are TRBV12-3 or TRBV12-4 and TRBJ1-2; D possibly corresponds to TRBD1 (6 bases). This CDR3 comprises 13 residues. Trimming left V 6 bases short and J 4 bases short, with 12 bases between.

The V gene is TRBV9, the J gene TRBJ2-7; 8 bases are shared with TRBD1. The CDR3 consists of 16 residues. Germline V gene data show CDR1 as SGDLS and CDR2 as YYNGEE. Trimming at V came to 3 bases and at J to 3 bases, leaving 11 bases not matched to a gene. As DNA, the CDR3 is TGTGCCAGCAGCGCTGGACCCGGGACAGGCCTCTACGAGCAGTACTTC. This gives the protein CASSAGPGTGLYEQYF.

This clonotype occurred a few times. The chain links TRBV5-1 to TRBJ1-2; 8 bases are a match to TRBD1. Germline V CDR1 and CDR2: SGHRS, YFSETQ. J was trimmed by 8 bases and V by 1 base; bases with no gene match: 10. CDR3 length: 15 amino acids. CDR3 nucleotide sequence: TGCGCCAGCAGCTTGAGTGCGCAGGGGGCGATCGGCTACACCTTC. Amino acids: CASSLSAQGAIGYTF.

This clonotype was seen only once. The chain couples TRBV4-2 to TRBJ2-7; D gene unclear. Per germline, CDR1 LGHNA and CDR2 YNFKEQ. V dropped 2 bases and J dropped 2 bases, with 16 bases sitting between them. The CDR3 has 16 amino acids. As DNA, the CDR3 is TGTGCCAGCAGCCAATTCTCTGGACGGAGTCCCTACGAGCAGTACTTC. It yields the protein CASSQFSGRSPYEQYF.

This clonotype was detected a few times. The chain carries TRBV12-3 or TRBV12-4 and TRBJ2-1; 8 bases agree with TRBD2. Trimming removed 5 bases from V and 9 bases from J; junction bases left unmatched: 12. The CDR3 extends over 15 amino acids. CDR3 sequence reads: CASSERLAWVSEQFF. As DNA, the CDR3 is TGTGCCAGCAGTGAAAGACTAGCGTGGGTTAGTGAGCAGTTCTTC.

V is TRBV10-3 and J is TRBJ2-1; the D is unclear. Trimming removed 10 bases at V and 8 bases at J, with 12 bases between. From germline, CDR1 is ENHRY and CDR2 SYGVKD. The CDR3 length is 11 residues. The CDR3: CATKSSHEQFF. In DNA form, the CDR3 reads TGTGCCACGAAAAGTAGCCATGAGCAGTTCTTC.

This clonotype turned up a few times. The chain couples TRBV5-5 to TRBJ1-4; D ambiguous. The germline gives CDR1 SGHKS, CDR2 YYEKEE (reference sequence). V lost 2 bases and J 7 bases, leaving 3 bases between the germline ends. The CDR3 spans 11 residues. The CDR3 protein is CASSFREKLFF. DNA for the CDR3: TGTGCCAGCAGCTTTCGTGAAAAACTGTTTTTT.